This TCR beta chain comes out of a study of T cell responses to AZD1222 COVID-19 vaccine (dated by TCRdb to the early 2020s). At the level of the whole study: AZD1222 recipients with second doses at about 4 weeks or about 12 weeks were pooled, because spike-specific TCR depth and breadth did not differ between schedules. A total of over 230 trial participants underwent TCR sequencing, of whom about 210 had received two doses of AZD1222 and some 25 had received two doses of the MenACWY control vaccine. Enrollment into the trials was organized by age into subgroups of 18-55, 56-69 and 70-plus years, and those subgroups contained 148, 28 and 57 TCR-sequenced participants, respectively.

General study outcomes and caveats: After two AZD1222 doses, both the breadth and the depth of spike-specific TCRs were significantly higher than at day 0 and than in MenACWY recipients. Because no day 14 peak-response samples were available, the repertoires could be characterized only after the peak T cell response. Epitopes outside the regions mutated in the B.1.351 and B.1.1.7 variants were reportedly recognized by nearly half of the unique spike-specific TCRs. Vaccine-associated CD4 TCRs spanned the whole spike protein, with dominant responses in regions 160-218 and 743-854. The 56-69-year group was small, and its depth increase did not reach significance, likely because of low power. Conclusions about previously exposed vaccinees are limited, since just six AZD1222 recipients were seropositive for SARS-CoV-2 at baseline. Participants were mostly white British and included more females than males, and it was suggested by the authors that clonal diversity may have been underestimated.

The CDR3 runs 12 residues from the cysteine to the phenylalanine. Just CDR3 DNA is preserved here, 36 bases in frame from base 1. Cut back by 2 bases and 15 bases, the V and J ends lie 11 bases apart. According to the germline V gene, CDR1 reads MDHEN and CDR2 reads SYDVKM. The CDR3 regions of human TCRbeta chains were analyzed by immunosequencing. The authors processed their data as follows. Repertoire TCRs were matched against a reference library of SARS-CoV-2-specific TCRs generated with the MIRA antigen-specificity platform. Breadth was defined as the fraction of unique TCRs that were SARS-CoV-2-associated. Depth was defined as the fraction of total T cells that were SARS-CoV-2-associated. Using the MIRA data, each spike-specific TCR was mapped to the spike region that the TCR reacts to and placed in a CD4 or CD8 class. Log10-transformed breadth and depth values were compared by one-way ANOVA with Sidak's multiple comparisons tests. TCRdb took over this immuneACCESS table, retaining in-frame rearrangements with V and J assigned. Such tables are incomplete; in checked studies, under half of the missing clones stem from an unresolved V gene, and the remainder is unexplained. The D gene and trimming were derived from the DNA, and the V and J assignments and clone size from that table. The sample has around 130,000 clones on record, under 95% of them singletons. Jointly, the top ten make up around 3.1% of the sample.

This specimen's time point label, per the study, means: baseline before first vaccination. Samples from vaccinated people were obtained from the UK trials COV001 and COV002, which included a single-blind randomized controlled phase 2/3 trial of AZD1222 (ChAdOx1 nCoV-19) in healthy adults. For TCRbeta chain sequencing, PBMC samples from trial participants were taken at day 0 and at day 28 after the second dose. Of note for this clone: Its binding antigen is unknown. No much larger clonotype is one base removed from it; base qualities were not supplied.

The source was peripheral blood, collected on day 0 of AZD1222 vaccination. The TCR sequence derives from an adult in good health. This sequence uses TRBV28 and TRBJ1-6; no confident D gene assignment can be made. The DNA sequence is TGTGCCAGCAGTTTAAGCCACTATGGCCTCCACTTT. Protein translation: CASSLSHYGLHF.